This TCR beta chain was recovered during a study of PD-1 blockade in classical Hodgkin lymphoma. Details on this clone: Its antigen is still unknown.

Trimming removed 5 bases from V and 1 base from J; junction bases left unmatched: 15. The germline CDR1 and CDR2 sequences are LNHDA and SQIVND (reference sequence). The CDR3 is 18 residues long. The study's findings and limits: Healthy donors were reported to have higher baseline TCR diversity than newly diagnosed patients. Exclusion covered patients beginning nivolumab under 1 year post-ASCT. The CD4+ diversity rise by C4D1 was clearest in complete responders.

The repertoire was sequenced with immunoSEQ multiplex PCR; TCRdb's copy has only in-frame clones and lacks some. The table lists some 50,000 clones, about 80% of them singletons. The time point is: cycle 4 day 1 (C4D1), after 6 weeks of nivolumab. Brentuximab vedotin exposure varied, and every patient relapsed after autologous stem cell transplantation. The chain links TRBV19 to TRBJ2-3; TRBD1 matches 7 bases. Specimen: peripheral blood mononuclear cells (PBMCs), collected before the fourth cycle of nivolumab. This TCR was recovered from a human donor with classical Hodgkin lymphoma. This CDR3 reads CASSLTPQGFLGTDTQYF. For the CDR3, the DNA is TGTGCCAGTAGTCTGACGCCACAGGGGTTCTTGGGCACAGATACGCAGTATTTT.